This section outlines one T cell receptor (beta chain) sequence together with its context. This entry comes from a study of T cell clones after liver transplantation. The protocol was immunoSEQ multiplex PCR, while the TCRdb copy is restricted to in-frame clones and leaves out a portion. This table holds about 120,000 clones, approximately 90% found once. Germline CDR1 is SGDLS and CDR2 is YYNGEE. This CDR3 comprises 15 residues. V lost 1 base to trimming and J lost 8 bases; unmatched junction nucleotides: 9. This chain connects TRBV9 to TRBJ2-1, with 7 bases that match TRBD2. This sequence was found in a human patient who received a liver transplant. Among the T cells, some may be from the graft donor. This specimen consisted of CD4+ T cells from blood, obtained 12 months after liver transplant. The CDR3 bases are TGTGCCAGCAGCGTATCCCGGGGGGTTCTGGATGAGCAGTTCTTC. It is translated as CASSVSRGVLDEQFF. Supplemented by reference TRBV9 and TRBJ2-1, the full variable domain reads DSGVTQTPKHLITATGQRVTLRCSPRSGDLSVYWYQQSLDQGLQFLIQYYNGEERAKGNILERFSAQQFPDLHSELNLSSLELGDSALYFCASSVSRGVLDEQFFGPGTRLTVL.